This T cell receptor (beta chain) is drawn from a study of Graves' ophthalmopathy and Graves' hyperthyroidism. This clonotype was seen many times. Amplification of the TCR beta CDR3 regions used RNA transcripts (as template). First-round RT-PCR with HTBI primers preceded a second-round multiplex PCR. TCRdb fed the multiplex PCR reads into MiXCR, producing one record per CDR3 protein. Among 350,000 or so distinct CDR3 sequences listed, around a sixth were seen once. CDR1 and CDR2 from the germline V gene are SGHRS and YFSETQ. Trimming took 0 bases from V and 0 from J, leaving 6 bases between them. This CDR3 comprises 14 residues. Ophthalmopathy donors were characterized by moderate-to-severe activity, CAS of at least 3, NOSPECS of at least 4, and duration under 3 months.

This receptor was taken from an adult man with Graves' ophthalmopathy. Sequenced sample: peripheral blood. The rearrangement uses TRBV5-1 and TRBJ1-1; D remains unclear. In nucleotides, the CDR3 is TGCGCCAGCAGCTTGGATGAGGTGAACACTGAAGCTTTCTTT. Its protein is CASSLDEVNTEAFF.